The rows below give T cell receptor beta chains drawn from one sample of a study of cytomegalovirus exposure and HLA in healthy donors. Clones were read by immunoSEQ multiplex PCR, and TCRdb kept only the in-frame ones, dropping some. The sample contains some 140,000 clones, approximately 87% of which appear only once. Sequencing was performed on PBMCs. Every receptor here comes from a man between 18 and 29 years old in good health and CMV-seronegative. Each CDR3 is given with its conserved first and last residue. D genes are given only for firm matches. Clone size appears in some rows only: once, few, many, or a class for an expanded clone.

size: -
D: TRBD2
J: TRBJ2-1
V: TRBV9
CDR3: CASSQGTSGTYNEQFF
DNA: TGTGCCAGCAGCCAAGGGACTAGCGGGACCTACAATGAGCAGTTCTTC

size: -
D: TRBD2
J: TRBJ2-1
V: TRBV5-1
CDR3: CASSSTGTSLYNEQFF
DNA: TGCGCCAGCAGCTCCACCGGGACTAGTTTGTACAATGAGCAGTTCTTC

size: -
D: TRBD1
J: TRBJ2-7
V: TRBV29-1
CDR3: CSVQEGQSYEQYF
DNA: TGCAGCGTTCAAGAGGGACAGTCCTACGAGCAGTACTTC

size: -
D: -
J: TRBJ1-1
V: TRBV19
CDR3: CASTGGREAFF
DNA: TGTGCCAGTACCGGGGGGCGTGAAGCTTTCTTT

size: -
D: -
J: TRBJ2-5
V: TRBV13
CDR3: CASSRSTEQETQYF
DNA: TGTGCCAGCAGCCGCTCGACAGAACAAGAGACCCAGTACTTC

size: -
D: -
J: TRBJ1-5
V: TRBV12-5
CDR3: CASGLGQSNQPQHF
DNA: TGTGCTAGTGGTTTGGGACAGAGCAATCAGCCCCAGCATTTT

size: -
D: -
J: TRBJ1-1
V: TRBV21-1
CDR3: CANLGWGQNTEAFF
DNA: TGTGCCAACCTGGGGTGGGGACAGAACACTGAAGCTTTCTTT

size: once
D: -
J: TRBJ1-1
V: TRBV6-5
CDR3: CASSYTVSDVAFF
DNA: TGTGCCAGCAGTTACACAGTTTCAGACGTGGCTTTCTTT

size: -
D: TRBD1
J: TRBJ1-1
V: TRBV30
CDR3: CAWSFAGGTEAFF
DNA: TGTGCCTGGTCTTTCGCAGGGGGCACTGAAGCTTTCTTT

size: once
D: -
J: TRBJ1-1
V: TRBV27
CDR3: CASTRQGNTEAFF
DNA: TGTGCCAGCACAAGGCAGGGAAACACTGAAGCTTTCTTT

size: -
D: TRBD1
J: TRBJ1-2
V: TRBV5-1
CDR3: CASSFAGQSYGYTF
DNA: TGCGCCAGCAGCTTTGCGGGACAGAGCTATGGCTACACCTTC

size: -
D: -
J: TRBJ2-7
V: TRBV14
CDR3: CASSQVRGGGNEQYF
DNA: TGTGCCAGCAGCCAAGTTCGGGGTGGGGGGAACGAGCAGTACTTC

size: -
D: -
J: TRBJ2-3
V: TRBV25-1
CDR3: CASSGVQGFTDTQYF
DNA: TGTGCCAGCAGTGGAGTCCAGGGGTTCACAGATACGCAGTATTTT

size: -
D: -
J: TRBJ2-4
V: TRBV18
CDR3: CASSPPLRENIQYF
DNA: TGTGCCAGCTCACCACCGCTCAGGGAAAACATTCAGTACTTC

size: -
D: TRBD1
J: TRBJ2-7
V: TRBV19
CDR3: CASSIEGTASYEQYF
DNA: TGTGCCAGTAGTATAGAGGGGACAGCATCCTACGAGCAGTACTTC

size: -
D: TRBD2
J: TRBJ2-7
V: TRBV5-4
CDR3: CASSQGTSGSEYEQYF
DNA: TGTGCCAGCAGCCAAGGAACTAGCGGGAGTGAATACGAGCAGTACTTC

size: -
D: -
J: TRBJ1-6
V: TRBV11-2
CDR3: CASSLVAGPYNSPLHF
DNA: TGTGCCAGCAGCTTAGTGGCAGGGCCCTATAATTCACCCCTCCACTTT

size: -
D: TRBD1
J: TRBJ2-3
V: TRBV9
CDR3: CASSVDRGKDTQYF
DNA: TGTGCCAGCAGCGTAGACAGGGGTAAAGATACGCAGTATTTT

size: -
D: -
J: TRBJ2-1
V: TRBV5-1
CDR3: CASSFGSNAREQFF
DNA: TGCGCCAGCAGCTTTGGCTCCAACGCGAGGGAGCAGTTCTTC

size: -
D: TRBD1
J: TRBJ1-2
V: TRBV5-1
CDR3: CASSLASTGQSYGYTF
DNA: TGCGCCAGCAGCTTGGCCTCAACGGGACAGAGCTATGGCTACACCTTC

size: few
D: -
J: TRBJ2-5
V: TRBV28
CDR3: CASSRSQETQYF
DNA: TGTGCCAGCAGTCGGTCCCAAGAGACCCAGTACTTC

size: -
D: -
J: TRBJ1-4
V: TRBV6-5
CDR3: CASRGQTNEKLFF
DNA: TGTGCCAGTAGGGGCCAGACTAATGAAAAACTGTTTTTT

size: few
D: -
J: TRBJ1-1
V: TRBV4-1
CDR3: CASSQRNTEAFF
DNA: TGCGCCAGCAGCCAGAGGAACACTGAAGCTTTCTTT

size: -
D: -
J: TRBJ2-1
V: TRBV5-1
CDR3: CASEEWSGKDNEQFF
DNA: TGCGCCAGCGAGGAGTGGTCGGGGAAGGACAATGAGCAGTTCTTC

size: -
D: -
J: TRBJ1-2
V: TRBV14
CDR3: CASSQERGGYGYTF
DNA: TGTGCCAGCAGCCAAGAGAGGGGAGGCTATGGCTACACCTTC

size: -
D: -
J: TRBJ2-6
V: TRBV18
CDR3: CATARDNHSGANVLTF
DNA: TGTGCCACCGCTCGGGACAACCACTCTGGGGCCAACGTCCTGACTTTC

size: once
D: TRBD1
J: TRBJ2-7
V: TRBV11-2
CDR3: CASSLTGGAPYEQYF
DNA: TGTGCCAGCAGCCTGACAGGGGGAGCCCCCTACGAGCAGTACTTC

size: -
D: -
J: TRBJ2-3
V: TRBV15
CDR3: CATSTVARSGTDTQYF
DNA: TGTGCCACCAGCACGGTAGCAAGGTCTGGAACAGATACGCAGTATTTT

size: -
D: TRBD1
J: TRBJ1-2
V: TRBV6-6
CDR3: CATQGQGDTF
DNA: TGTGCCACCCAAGGACAGGGCGACACCTTC

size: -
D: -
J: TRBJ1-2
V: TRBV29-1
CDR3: CSVVETAESYTF
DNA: TGCAGCGTTGTAGAGACAGCAGAAAGCTACACCTTC

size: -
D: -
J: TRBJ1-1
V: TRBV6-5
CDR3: CASTPGGRGHTEAFF
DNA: TGTGCCAGCACCCCGGGGGGTAGGGGCCACACTGAAGCTTTCTTT

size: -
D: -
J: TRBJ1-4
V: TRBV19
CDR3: CASSYRQQGEKLFF
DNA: TGTGCCAGTAGTTACCGGCAACAGGGCGAAAAACTGTTTTTT

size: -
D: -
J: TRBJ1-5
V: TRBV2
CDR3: CASSPAGRNQPQHF
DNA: TGTGCCAGCAGTCCAGCGGGGCGCAATCAGCCCCAGCATTTT

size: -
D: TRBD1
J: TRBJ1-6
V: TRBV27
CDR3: CASRRGQSNSPLHF
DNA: TGTGCCAGCAGAAGGGGACAGAGTAATTCACCCCTCCACTTT

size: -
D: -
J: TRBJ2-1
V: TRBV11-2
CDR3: CASSRAYEQFF
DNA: TGTGCCAGCAGCCGCGCCTATGAGCAGTTCTTC

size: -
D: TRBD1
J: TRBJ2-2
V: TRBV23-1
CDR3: CASSHNRDRGVNTGELFF
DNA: TGCGCCAGCAGTCACAACCGGGACAGGGGAGTGAACACCGGGGAGCTGTTTTTT

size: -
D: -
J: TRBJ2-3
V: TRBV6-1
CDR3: CASSEIRVGDTQYF
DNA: TGTGCCAGCAGTGAAATCCGGGTTGGGGATACGCAGTATTTT

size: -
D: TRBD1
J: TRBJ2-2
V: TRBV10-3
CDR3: CAISDQGQGVTGELFF
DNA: TGTGCCATCAGTGACCAGGGACAGGGAGTCACCGGGGAGCTGTTTTTT

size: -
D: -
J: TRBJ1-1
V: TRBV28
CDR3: CASSLSPENTEAFF
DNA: TGTGCCAGCAGTTTATCCCCAGAGAACACTGAAGCTTTCTTT

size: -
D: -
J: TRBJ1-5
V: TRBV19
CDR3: CASSATGNSNQPQHF
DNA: TGTGCCAGTAGTGCGACAGGTAATAGCAATCAGCCCCAGCATTTT

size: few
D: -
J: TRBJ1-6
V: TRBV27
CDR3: CASRRGGYSPLHF
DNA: TGTGCCAGCAGGAGGGGGGGTTATTCACCCCTCCACTTT

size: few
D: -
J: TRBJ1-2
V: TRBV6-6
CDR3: CASSPKSGYGYTF
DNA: TGTGCCAGCAGTCCTAAAAGTGGCTATGGCTACACCTTC

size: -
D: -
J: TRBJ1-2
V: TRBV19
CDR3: CASKENYGYTF
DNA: TGTGCCAGTAAGGAGAACTATGGCTACACCTTC

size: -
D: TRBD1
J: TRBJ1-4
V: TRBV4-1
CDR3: CASSQDDTGQGFATNEKLFF
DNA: TGCGCCAGCAGCCAAGATGATACGGGACAGGGATTTGCAACTAATGAAAAACTGTTTTTT

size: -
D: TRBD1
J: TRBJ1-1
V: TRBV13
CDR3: CASSRTGGAGTEAFF
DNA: TGTGCCAGCAGCCGTACAGGGGGCGCCGGCACTGAAGCTTTCTTT

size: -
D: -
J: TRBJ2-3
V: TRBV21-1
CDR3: CASSNPSGGPGTQYF
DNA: TGTGCCAGCAGCAATCCTAGCGGGGGACCTGGTACGCAGTATTTT

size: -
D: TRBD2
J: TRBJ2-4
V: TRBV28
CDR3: CASSLYSGGRTAKNIQYF
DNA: TGTGCCAGCAGTTTATATTCGGGGGGTAGGACAGCCAAAAACATTCAGTACTTC

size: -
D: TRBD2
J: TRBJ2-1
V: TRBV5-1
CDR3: CASSPREGGRYNEQFF
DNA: TGCGCCAGCAGCCCCCGGGAGGGGGGTCGGTACAATGAGCAGTTCTTC

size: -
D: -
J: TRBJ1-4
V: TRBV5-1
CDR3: CASSLNGHGNEKLFF
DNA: TGCGCCAGCAGCTTGAACGGACACGGTAATGAAAAACTGTTTTTT

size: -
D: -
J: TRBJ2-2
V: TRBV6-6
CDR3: CASRPGHTNTGELFF
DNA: TGTGCCAGCAGACCCGGACACACGAACACCGGGGAGCTGTTTTTT

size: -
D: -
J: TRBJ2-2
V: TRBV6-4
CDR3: CASSPSLGETGELFF
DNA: TGTGCCAGCAGCCCGTCGTTAGGGGAAACCGGGGAGCTGTTTTTT

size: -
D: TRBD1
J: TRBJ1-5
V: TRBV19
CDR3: CASNSGGQPQHF
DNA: TGTGCCAGTAATTCAGGGGGTCAGCCCCAGCATTTT

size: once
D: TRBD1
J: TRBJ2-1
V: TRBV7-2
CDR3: CASSQNLGDRGLNEQFF
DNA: TGTGCCAGCAGTCAGAACTTGGGGGACAGGGGGCTTAATGAGCAGTTCTTC

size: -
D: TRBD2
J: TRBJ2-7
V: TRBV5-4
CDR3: CASSVGTSDGYEQYF
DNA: TGTGCCAGCAGCGTCGGGACTAGCGATGGCTACGAGCAGTACTTC

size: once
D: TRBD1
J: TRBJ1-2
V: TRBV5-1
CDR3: CASSASGQGYTGYTF
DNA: TGCGCCAGCAGCGCTTCGGGACAGGGGTACACAGGCTACACCTTC